This entry features one TCR beta chain sequence. What it binds is not known. The data are from a study of CD8 T cells in ankylosing spondylitis. Study-level points and caveats: Disease-linked clones reportedly showed significant enrichment in matched ankylosing spondylitis synovial fluid. Ankylosing spondylitis blood seemed to carry a telltale TCR beta motif made of several highly homologous variants.

TCRdb itself ran the 5' RACE reads through MiXCR, one entry per CDR3 protein. The sample contains about 450,000 distinct CDR3 sequences, around 26% of which appear only once. This CDR3 is built from 15 residues. Trimming took 5 bases from V and 0 from J; bases not matched to a gene: 5. Looked up from germline, CDR1 is DFQATT and CDR2 is SNEGSKA (reference sequence). The receptor comes from a male donor with ankylosing spondylitis. This chain uses TRBV20-1 with TRBJ2-3; 10 bases are shared with TRBD2. Sequencing input: blood, either unsorted or a sorted T cell fraction (not recorded which). This CDR3 is CSAPPGLASTDTQYF. The DNA for the CDR3 is TGCAGTGCTCCCCCGGGACTAGCGAGCACAGATACGCAGTATTTT.